The clone carrying this TCR beta chain was seen more than once but under ten times. Its antigen is unidentified. This record belongs to a study of beta chain features in type 1 diabetes. Expressed TCRB transcripts got sequenced, as all isolated RNA was reverse transcribed. TCRdb's table, derived via immunoSEQ multiplex PCR, lists solely in-frame clones and lacks some. The sample contains approximately 600,000 clones, roughly 12% of which appear only once. Study-wide points: In all four CD4+ subsets, TCRB CDR3 length was significantly, moderately reduced in type 1 diabetes. Within patients, naive, central memory and Treg TCRB repertoires seemed more similar than within healthy donors.

Looked up from germline, CDR1 is SGHTA and CDR2 is FQGNSA. V shed 3 bases and J shed 2 bases, with 8 bases lying between them. The CDR3 is made up of 14 amino acids. The source material was naive CD4+ T cells from blood. The receptor was derived from a man in his thirties or forties with type 1 diabetes. This chain links TRBV7-2 with TRBJ2-1; D is tentatively TRBD1 or TRBD2 (5 bases each). Written as DNA, the CDR3 is TGTGCCAGCAGCTTCCGGGACGCCTACAATGAGCAGTTCTTC. Translation: CASSFRDAYNEQFF.